Sequencing of this T cell receptor beta chain was carried out in a study of spatial heterogeneity in lung cancer. TCR cDNA molecules were tagged individually, and each one carried a unique molecular identifier. TCRdb re-called the 5' RACE reads through MiXCR, storing one row per CDR3 protein. This sample has about 92,000 distinct CDR3 sequences, with about 12% found just once. Germline V CDR1 and CDR2: MDHEN, SYDVKM. This CDR3 spans 15 amino acids. V lost 5 bases and J 7 bases, leaving 21 bases between the germline ends. Stated time point: sample taken at primary tumor resection. The material sequenced was PBMCs, taken at surgery. The sequence derives from a male donor with early-stage non-small cell lung cancer. The chain has TRBV28 and TRBJ2-7; possible D gene TRBD1, 5 bases. The CDR3 DNA is TGTGCCAGCAGTAACTCCAAGGGCAGGGCAAGGGAGCAGTACTTC. Its translation: CASSNSKGRAREQYF.